The sequence of this TCR beta chain was determined in a study of blood T cells in healthy people across ages. Study findings and constraints: Older individuals had lower TCR beta diversity per million T cells (the decline was roughly linear). Expanded clonotype shifts may have been confounded, as the donors had an unknown CMV status. Versus aged donors, long-lived donors had higher diversity and more naive CD4+ cells.

The CDR3 has 14 residues. Germline CDR1 reads LGHDT; CDR2 reads YNNKEL (reference sequence). The V and J ends lost 1 base and 2 bases respectively, with 8 bases between them. A second roughly 6 to 11 cycle PCR used barcoded and J-beta primers. The template-switch adaptor was a 5' adaptor with 12 random nucleotides. It tagged each cDNA molecule. Each CDR3 protein gets one entry after TCRdb re-called the 5' RACE reads with MiXCR. Of 700,000 to 1,000,000 distinct CDR3 sequences detected, around 42% appear once; the ten largest clones hold roughly 19%. This clonotype was counted between two and nine times. Its target is not known.

Sequenced material: blood. This TCR was recovered from a man in his sixties in good health. The chain is built from TRBV3-1 and TRBJ2-5; D remains ambiguous. The CDR3 nucleotides read TGTGCCAGCAGCCAAGGAAATAGGCAAGAGACCCAGTACTTC. Translation: CASSQGNRQETQYF.